This TCR beta chain originates from a study of blood T cell repertoires in COVID-19. Across the whole study: Material from acute and convalescent COVID-19 was sourced from the United States, Italy and Spain.

The V gene's germline CDR1 is SGHTA and CDR2 FQGNSA. The junction had 10 bases not matched to a gene; V was cut back by 0 bases and J by 8 bases. The length of the CDR3 is 16 residues. Assay used: immunoSEQ multiplex PCR; TCRdb lists only in-frame clones, some missing. The sample holds more than 300,000 clones; 92% are singletons and the top ten take 18%. Sequencing used PBMCs or T cells enriched from blood (not recorded which). This chain joins TRBV7-2 and TRBJ1-2; 9 bases are shared with TRBD1. The source is a woman between 25 and 40 years old who had recovered from COVID-19. CDR3 sequence: CASSLAPGQGRGGYTF. The CDR3, as DNA: TGTGCCAGCAGCTTAGCCCCGGGACAGGGTAGAGGGGGCTACACCTTC.